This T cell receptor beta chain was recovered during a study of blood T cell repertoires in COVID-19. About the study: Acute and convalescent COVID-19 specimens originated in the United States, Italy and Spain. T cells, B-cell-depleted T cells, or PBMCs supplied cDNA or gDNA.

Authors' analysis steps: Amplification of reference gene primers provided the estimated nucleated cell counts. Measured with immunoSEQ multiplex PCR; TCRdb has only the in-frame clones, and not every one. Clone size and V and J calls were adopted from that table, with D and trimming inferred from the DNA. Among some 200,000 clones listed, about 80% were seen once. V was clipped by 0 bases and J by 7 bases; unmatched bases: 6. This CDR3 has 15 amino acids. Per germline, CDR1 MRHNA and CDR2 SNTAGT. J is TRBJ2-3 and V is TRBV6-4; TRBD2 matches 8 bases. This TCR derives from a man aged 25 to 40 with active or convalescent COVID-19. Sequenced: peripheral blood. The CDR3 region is CASSDSPGGANTQYF. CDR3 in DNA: TGTGCCAGCAGTGACTCGCCGGGGGGGGCGAATACGCAGTATTTT.